A single T cell receptor (beta chain) is shown here with its context. This sample is drawn from a study of technical replicates of blood from a handful of donors. After removal of 5 bases from V and 2 bases from J, the junction contained 9 bases not matched to a gene. CDR1 and CDR2 from the germline V gene are SGHVS and FNYEAQ. The CDR3 extends over 17 amino acids. The repertoire was sequenced with immunoSEQ multiplex PCR; TCRdb's copy has only in-frame clones and lacks some. This sample has some 56,000 clones; around 93% occur once, and the top ten carry around 4.4%. The clonotype originates from a human donor in good health. Some clones in this sample may be carry-over from other donors' samples. This chain uses TRBV7-6 with TRBJ2-2; TRBD1 matches 9 bases. The sequencing sample was made of PBMCs. The CDR3 nucleotides read TGTGCCAGCAGCCCTTACGACAGGGGGGGAAACACCGGGGAGCTGTTTTTT. Translating it yields CASSPYDRGGNTGELFF. Full variable domain (rest looked up from reference TRBV7-6 and TRBJ2-2): GAGVSQSPRYKVTKRGQDVALRCDPISGHVSLYWYRQALGQGPEFLTYFNYEAQQDKSGLPNDRFSAERPEGSISTLTIQRTEQRDSAMYRCASSPYDRGGNTGELFFGEGSRLTVL.